One and the same sample provided the 22 T cell receptor beta chains below, sequenced in a study of blood T cell repertoires in COVID-19. Libraries were prepared by immunoSEQ multiplex PCR; TCRdb keeps only in-frame clonotypes and omits some of them. Of roughly 80,000 clones in the sample, 80% to 90% were seen once. Sequences were obtained from peripheral blood. These receptors came from a woman aged 55-75 years with acute or convalescent COVID-19.

The chain uses TRBV28 and TRBJ1-5, with a weak D call TRBD1 (5 bases). V shed 4 bases and J shed 0 bases, with 13 bases lying between them. The CDR3 has 16 residues. CDR1 MDHEN and CDR2 SYDVKM come from the germline V gene. Here the CDR3 DNA reads TGTGCCAGCAGTTGGGGCAGCCTAAATAGCAATCAGCCCCAGCATTTT. This gives the protein CASSWGSLNSNQPQHF.

This sequence joins TRBV6-2 or TRBV6-3 and TRBJ2-1; 9 bases are a match to TRBD1. CDR3 length equals 17 residues. V lost 6 bases, J lost 6 bases, and 15 bases stayed unmatched. Germline V lookup: CDR1 MNHEY, CDR2 SVGEGT. The CDR3 nucleotides read TGTGCCAGCAGCCAATTATCCTGGGACAGGGTCGCCAATGAGCAGTTCTTC. It translates to CASSQLSWDRVANEQFF.

This chain uses TRBV5-4 with TRBJ2-2, with a possible D match to TRBD2 (6 bases). Germline V gene sequence: CDR1 SGHNT, CDR2 YYREEE (reference sequence). The CDR3 totals 15 residues. Trimming took 4 bases from V and 2 from J, leaving 12 bases between them. CDR3 sequence: CASSQGLTNTGELFF. For the CDR3, the DNA is TGTGCCAGCAGCCAGGGACTGACAAACACCGGGGAGCTGTTTTTT.

This sequence joins TRBV6-5 and TRBJ1-4, with no clear D. This CDR3 comprises 16 residues. V lost 0 bases and J 8 bases, leaving 16 bases between the germline ends. Germline loops: CDR1 MNHEY, CDR2 SVGAGI. The CDR3 DNA reads as TGTGCCAGCAGTTACTCAAATCGGAGGACGGGAGAAAAACTGTTTTTT. This codes for CASSYSNRRTGEKLFF.

The V gene is TRBV28, the J gene TRBJ1-2; TRBD1 matches at 8 bases. This CDR3 region has 16 residues. The junction had 9 bases not matched to a gene; V was cut back by 2 bases and J by 4 bases. From germline, CDR1 is MDHEN and CDR2 SYDVKM. CDR3 DNA: TGTGCCAGCAGTTTACCATCCGGACAGGGCCTCTATGGCTACACCTTC. Translation gives CASSLPSGQGLYGYTF.

This clone was detected a few times. The chain uses TRBV25-1 and TRBJ2-2, with D perhaps TRBD1 (7 bases). This CDR3 spans 15 amino acids. Trimming cost V 6 bases and J 6 bases, with 17 bases left between them. Germline V gene data show CDR1 as MGHDK and CDR2 as SYGVNS. The CDR3 here is CASSEGGRGAGELFF. The CDR3 DNA reads as TGTGCCAGCAGCGAGGGTGGCAGGGGGGCCGGGGAGCTGTTTTTT.

The chain employs TRBV6-6 and TRBJ2-5; the match to TRBD1 covers 12 bases. The V segment lost 7 bases and the J segment 4 bases; nucleotides outside the gene matches: 4. Germline CDR1 and CDR2: MNHNY and SVGAGI (reference sequence). This CDR3 is 14 amino acids long. The CDR3 here is CASIQGQGAETQYF. In DNA, the CDR3 is TGTGCCAGCATTCAGGGACAGGGGGCAGAGACCCAGTACTTC.

The chain employs TRBV7-6 and TRBJ2-2; D not certain. This CDR3 is built from 14 residues. Germline V lookup: CDR1 SGHVS, CDR2 FNYEAQ. V dropped 7 bases and J dropped 6 bases, with 15 bases sitting between them. For the CDR3, the DNA is TGTGCCAGCACCATTGACTTATTTGCCGGGGAGCTGTTTTTT. As protein: CASTIDLFAGELFF.

The chain recombines TRBV6-5 with TRBJ2-7; possible D gene TRBD1, 6 bases. The CDR3 consists of 13 residues. Trimming took off 4 bases at V and 3 bases at J, with 10 bases between the two ends. From germline, CDR1 is MNHEY and CDR2 SVGAGI. The CDR3 loop is CASSLGTFYEQYV. Written as DNA, the CDR3 is TGTGCCAGCAGTTTAGGGACATTCTACGAGCAGTACGTC.

The rearrangement links TRBV24-1 to TRBJ2-3; D is undetermined. The V gene's germline CDR1 is KGHDR and CDR2 SFDVKD. V was trimmed by 0 bases and J by 9 bases, leaving 9 bases between them. The CDR3 sequence is 13 residues long. CDR3 sequence reads: CATSDLPSGTQYF. The CDR3, as DNA: TGTGCCACCAGTGATTTGCCTTCAGGCACGCAGTATTTT.

The gene calls are TRBV19 and TRBJ2-5; TRBD2 matches 11 bases. The CDR3 covers 15 residues. Germline assignment: CDR1 LNHDA and CDR2 SQIVND (reference sequence). J was trimmed by 1 base and V by 7 bases; bases with no gene match: 5. This CDR3 is CASMRSGGVQETQYF. DNA of the CDR3: TGTGCCAGTATGCGTAGCGGGGGGGTCCAAGAGACCCAGTACTTC.

The chain employs TRBV12-5 and TRBJ1-2, with no clear D. This CDR3 is 13 amino acids long. V shed 1 base and J shed 7 bases, with 10 bases lying between them. Germline lookup yields CDR1 LGHNT and CDR2 FRNRAP. For the CDR3, the DNA is TGTGCTAGTGGTTTGGAAAGCCGGGGTGGCTACACCTTC. This encodes CASGLESRGGYTF.

The chain couples TRBV27 to TRBJ1-4, with TRBD1 matching 9 bases. Per the germline V gene, CDR1 is MNHEY and CDR2 is SMNVEV (reference sequence). After removal of 7 bases from V and 4 bases from J, the junction contained 10 bases not matched to a gene. This CDR3 spans 16 amino acids. The CDR3 region has the DNA TGTGCCAGCACCGAGAATCCGGGACAGGGTAATGAAAAACTGTTTTTT. Protein product: CASTENPGQGNEKLFF.

The chain joins TRBV20-1 to TRBJ2-3, with TRBD2 matching over 10 bases. Losses at the gene ends were 3 bases for V and 7 bases for J; bases not matched to a gene: 7. This CDR3 has 14 residues. Germline loops: CDR1 DFQATT, CDR2 SNEGSKA (reference sequence). The CDR3 DNA sequence: TGCAGTGCTAGTGAGGTAGCGGGGGGTAATACGCAGTATTTT. Amino acid sequence: CSASEVAGGNTQYF.

This clone was observed a few times. The rearrangement links TRBV7-2 to TRBJ1-3, with D possibly being TRBD1 (6 bases). Germline assignment: CDR1 SGHTA and CDR2 FQGNSA. Trimming stripped 4 bases from V and 9 bases from J, with 16 bases between. This CDR3 is built from 14 residues. The CDR3 bases are TGTGCCAGCAGCTGGGTAGACAGGCTACCCACCATATATTTT. Protein product: CASSWVDRLPTIYF. Supplemented by reference TRBV7-2 and TRBJ1-3, the full variable domain reads GAGVSQSPSNKVTEKGKDVELRCDPISGHTALYWYRQSLGQGLEFLIYFQGNSAPDKSGLPSDRFSAERTGGSVSTLTIQRTQQEDSAVYLCASSWVDRLPTIYFGEGSWLTVV.

The chain joins TRBV2 to TRBJ2-5; D ambiguous. The CDR3 consists of 11 residues. Germline-derived CDR1 and CDR2 are SNHLY and FYNNEI. The germline V and J ends were trimmed by 2 bases and 5 bases, with 3 bases remaining between them. This chain's CDR3 is CASSEQETQYF. CDR3 bases: TGTGCCAGCAGTGAACAGGAGACCCAGTACTTC.

This clone was seen only a few times. V and J are TRBV30 and TRBJ1-1; D unresolved. Trimming pared 5 bases from V and 0 bases from J, leaving 13 bases between. In germline, CDR1 is GTSNPN, CDR2 SVGIG (reference sequence). CDR3 length: 14 amino acids. CDR3 coding DNA: TGTGCCTGGTTGCGGCCTTCCATGAACACTGAAGCTTTCTTT. It codes for CAWLRPSMNTEAFF.

The chain is built from TRBV6-1 and TRBJ1-2, with TRBD1 as a possible D gene (6 bases). This CDR3 is built from 15 residues. Between the trimmed V and J ends, which lost 0 bases and 2 bases, there was a span of 10 bases. The germline V gene has CDR1 MNHNS and CDR2 SASEGT. CDR3 amino acids: CASSEALTGNYGYTF. For the CDR3, the DNA is TGTGCCAGCAGTGAAGCCTTAACAGGGAACTATGGCTACACCTTC.

The CDR3 loop reads CASSQEPLEAFF. CDR3 in DNA: TGTGCCAGCAGCCAAGAGCCACTAGAAGCTTTCTTT. The J gene is TRBJ1-1, the V gene TRBV3-1 (or the pseudogene TRBV3-2); D uncertain. This CDR3 is 12 amino acids long. V lost 0 bases, J lost 8 bases, and 7 bases lay in between. Germline V CDR1 and CDR2: LGHDT, YNNKEL (reference sequence).

The chain carries TRBV12-5 and TRBJ1-2, with 7 bases identical to TRBD1. The CDR3 has 13 residues. Trimming removed 5 bases from V and 4 bases from J; junction bases left unmatched: 4. Germline assignment: CDR1 LGHNT and CDR2 FRNRAP. CDR3 loop: CASGADRSYGYTF. The CDR3, as DNA: TGTGCTAGTGGTGCGGACAGGTCCTATGGCTACACCTTC.

Only one count was recorded for this clone. V gene TRBV4-1 combines with J gene TRBJ1-3; 8 bases agree with TRBD1. Trimming removed 4 bases from V and 4 bases from J; junction bases left unmatched: 9. This CDR3 has 16 residues. Germline V lookup: CDR1 MGHRA, CDR2 YSYEKL. The CDR3 coding sequence is TGCGCCAGCAGCCTACAAGCCGGGACAGGAGGAAACACCATATATTTT. Protein sequence: CASSLQAGTGGNTIYF.

The chain joins TRBV29-1 to TRBJ2-1, with a possible D match to TRBD2 (6 bases). The CDR3 sequence is 13 residues long. The germline gives CDR1 SQVTM, CDR2 ANQGSEA. Between the trimmed V and J ends, which lost 4 bases and 9 bases, there was a span of 16 bases. The CDR3 loop reads CSVGKTGVSEQFF. As DNA, the CDR3 is TGCAGCGTTGGCAAAACGGGGGTGAGTGAGCAGTTCTTC.